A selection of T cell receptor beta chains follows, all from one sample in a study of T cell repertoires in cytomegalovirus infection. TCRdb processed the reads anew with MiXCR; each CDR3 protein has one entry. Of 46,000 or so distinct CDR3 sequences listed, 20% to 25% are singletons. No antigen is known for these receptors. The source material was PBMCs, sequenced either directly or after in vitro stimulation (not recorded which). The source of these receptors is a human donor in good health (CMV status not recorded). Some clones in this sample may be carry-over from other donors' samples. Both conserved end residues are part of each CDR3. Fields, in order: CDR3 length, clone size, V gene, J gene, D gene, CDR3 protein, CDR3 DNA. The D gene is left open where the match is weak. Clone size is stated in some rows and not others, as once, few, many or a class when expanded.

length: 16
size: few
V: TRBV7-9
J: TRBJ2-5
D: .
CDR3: CASSLRDISHQETQYF
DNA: TGTGCCAGCAGCTTAAGGGACATAAGCCATCAAGAGACCCAGTACTTC

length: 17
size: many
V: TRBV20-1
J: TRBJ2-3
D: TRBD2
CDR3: CSALSGGLAGGAGTQYF
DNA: TGCAGTGCCCTTTCTGGGGGACTAGCGGGAGGTGCCGGTACGCAGTATTTT

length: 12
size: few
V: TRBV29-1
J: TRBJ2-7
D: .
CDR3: CSVAGAGAEQYF
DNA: TGCAGCGTTGCCGGGGCAGGGGCCGAGCAGTACTTC

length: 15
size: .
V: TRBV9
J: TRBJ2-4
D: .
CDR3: CASSGWGSPKNIQYF
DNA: TGTGCCAGCAGCGGGTGGGGGTCACCCAAAAACATTCAGTACTTC

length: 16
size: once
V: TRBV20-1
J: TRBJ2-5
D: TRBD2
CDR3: CSARTPGLAGPRTQYF
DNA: TGCAGTGCTAGAACCCCCGGACTAGCGGGGCCCCGGACCCAGTACTTC

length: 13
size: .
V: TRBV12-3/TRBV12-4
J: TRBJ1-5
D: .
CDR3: CACSVQGDQPQHF
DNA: TGTGCCTGCAGCGTACAGGGCGATCAGCCCCAGCATTTT

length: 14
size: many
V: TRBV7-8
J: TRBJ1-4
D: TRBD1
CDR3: CASSLGDRVEKLFF
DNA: TGTGCCAGCAGCTTAGGGGACAGGGTGGAAAAACTGTTTTTT

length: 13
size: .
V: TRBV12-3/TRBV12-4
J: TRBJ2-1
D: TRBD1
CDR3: CASSLTAGGEQFF
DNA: TGTGCCAGCAGTTTAACGGCAGGGGGTGAGCAGTTCTTC

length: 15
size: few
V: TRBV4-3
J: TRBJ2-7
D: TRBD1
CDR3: CASSQSAQGANEQYF
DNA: TGCGCCAGCAGCCAATCGGCACAGGGGGCCAACGAGCAGTACTTC

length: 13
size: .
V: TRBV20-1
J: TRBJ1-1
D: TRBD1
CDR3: CSAHEDRAAEAFF
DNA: TGCAGTGCCCACGAGGACAGGGCGGCTGAAGCTTTCTTT

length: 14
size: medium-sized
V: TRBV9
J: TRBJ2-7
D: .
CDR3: CASSVGGSPYEQYF
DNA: TGTGCCAGCAGCGTAGGTGGTTCCCCCTACGAGCAGTACTTC

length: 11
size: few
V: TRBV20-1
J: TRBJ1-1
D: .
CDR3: CSARGDTPAFF
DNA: TGCAGTGCTAGAGGAGACACACCAGCTTTCTTT

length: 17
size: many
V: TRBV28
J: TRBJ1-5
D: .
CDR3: CASSLLSGAWSNQPQHF
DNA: TGTGCCAGCAGCTTGCTGTCAGGCGCTTGGAGCAATCAGCCCCAGCATTTT

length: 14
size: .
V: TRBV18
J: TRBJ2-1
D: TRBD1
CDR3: CASSDRGLDNEQFF
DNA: TGTGCCAGCTCAGACAGGGGTTTGGACAATGAGCAGTTCTTC

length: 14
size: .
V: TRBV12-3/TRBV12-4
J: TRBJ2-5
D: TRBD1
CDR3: CASSGQESWETQYF
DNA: TGTGCCAGCAGTGGACAGGAATCATGGGAGACCCAGTACTTC

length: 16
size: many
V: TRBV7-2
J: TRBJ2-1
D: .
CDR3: CASSLVRLQVYNEQFF
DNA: TGTGCCAGCAGCCTAGTACGTCTGCAGGTATACAATGAGCAGTTCTTC

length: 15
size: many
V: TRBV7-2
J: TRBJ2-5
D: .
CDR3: CASSLVGGGAETQYF
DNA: TGTGCCAGCAGCTTAGTCGGCGGAGGAGCGGAGACCCAGTACTTC

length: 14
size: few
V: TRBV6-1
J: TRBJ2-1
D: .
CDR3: CASSDIYEYNEQFF
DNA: TGTGCCAGCAGTGACATTTACGAATACAATGAGCAGTTCTTC

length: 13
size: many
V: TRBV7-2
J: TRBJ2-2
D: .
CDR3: CASSLQVAGELFF
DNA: TGTGCCAGCAGCTTACAGGTGGCCGGGGAGCTGTTTTTT

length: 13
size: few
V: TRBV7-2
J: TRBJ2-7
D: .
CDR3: CASSLRSAGEQYF
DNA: TGTGCCAGCAGCTTAAGGTCCGCCGGCGAGCAGTACTTC

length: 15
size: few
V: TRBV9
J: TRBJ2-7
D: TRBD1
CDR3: CASSEGQGWDYEQYF
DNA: TGTGCCAGCAGCGAGGGACAGGGGTGGGACTACGAGCAGTACTTC

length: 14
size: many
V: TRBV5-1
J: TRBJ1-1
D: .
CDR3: CASSPGELNTEAFF
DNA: TGCGCCAGCAGCCCCGGGGAGTTGAACACTGAAGCTTTCTTT

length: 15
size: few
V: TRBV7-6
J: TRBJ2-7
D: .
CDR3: CASRPPRRTSYEQYF
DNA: TGTGCCAGCAGGCCTCCTCGTCGGACATCCTACGAGCAGTACTTC

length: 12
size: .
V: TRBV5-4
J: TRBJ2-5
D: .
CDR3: CASSSPQETQYF
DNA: TGTGCCAGCAGCTCTCCTCAAGAGACCCAGTACTTC

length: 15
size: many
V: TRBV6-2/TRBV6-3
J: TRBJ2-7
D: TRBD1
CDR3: CASSYRDRDSYEQYF
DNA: TGTGCCAGCAGTTACCGGGACAGGGACTCCTACGAGCAGTACTTC

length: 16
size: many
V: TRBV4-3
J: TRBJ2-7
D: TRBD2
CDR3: CASSQAGTSGSYEQYF
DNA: TGCGCCAGCAGCCAGGCCGGGACTAGCGGGAGTTACGAGCAGTACTTC

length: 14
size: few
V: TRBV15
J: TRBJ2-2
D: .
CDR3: CATSRDDRAGELFF
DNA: TGTGCCACCAGCAGGGACGACCGGGCCGGGGAGCTGTTTTTT

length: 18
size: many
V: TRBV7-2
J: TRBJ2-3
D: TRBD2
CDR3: CASSLVGGRAEGADTQYF
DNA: TGTGCCAGCAGCTTAGTGGGTGGGAGGGCCGAGGGAGCAGATACGCAGTATTTT

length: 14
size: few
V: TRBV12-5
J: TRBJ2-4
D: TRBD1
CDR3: CATFGDRAKNIQYF
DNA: TGTGCTACCTTCGGGGACAGGGCTAAAAACATTCAGTACTTC

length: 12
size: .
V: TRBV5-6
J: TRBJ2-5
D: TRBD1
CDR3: CASSLQQGSQYF
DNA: TGTGCCAGCAGCTTACAACAGGGGTCCCAGTACTTC

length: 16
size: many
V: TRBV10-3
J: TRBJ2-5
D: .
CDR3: CAISEPSPSVQETQYF
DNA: TGTGCCATCAGTGAGCCTTCTCCGAGCGTTCAAGAGACCCAGTACTTC

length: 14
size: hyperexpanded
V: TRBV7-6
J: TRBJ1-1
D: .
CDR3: CASSRGHLNTEAFF
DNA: TGTGCCAGCAGCCGGGGACATTTGAACACTGAAGCTTTCTTT

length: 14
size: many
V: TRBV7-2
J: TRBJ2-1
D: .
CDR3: CASSPGRGQGEQFF
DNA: TGTGCCAGCAGCCCGGGGCGGGGGCAAGGTGAGCAGTTCTTC

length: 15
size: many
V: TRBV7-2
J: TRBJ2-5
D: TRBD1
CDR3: CASSLAPDRSETQYF
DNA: TGTGCCAGCAGCTTAGCGCCGGACAGGTCAGAGACCCAGTACTTC

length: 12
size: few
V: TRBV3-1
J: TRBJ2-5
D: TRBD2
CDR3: CASSPSGETQYF
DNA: TGTGCCAGCAGCCCTAGCGGGGAGACCCAGTACTTC